A selection of T cell receptor beta chains follows, all from one sample in a study of cytomegalovirus exposure and HLA in healthy donors. Profiled with immunoSEQ multiplex PCR; TCRdb holds only in-frame clones, not every one. Among around 90,000 clones listed, around three quarters were seen once. Sequencing was performed on PBMCs. The receptors shown here come from a man under 40 in good health and CMV-seronegative. Each CDR3 is given with its conserved first and last residue. Clone size is stated in some rows and not others, as once, few, many or a class when expanded.

j_gene,v_gene,abundance,CDR3aa
TRBJ1-2,TRBV6-5,-,CASSYSQGREYGYTF
TRBJ2-6,TRBV23-1,-,CASRDRGVCSGANVLTF
TRBJ1-5,TRBV5-8,-,CASSLRDREHQPQHF
TRBJ1-2,TRBV29-1,-,CSVEPFNYGYTF
TRBJ1-4,TRBV6-5,-,CASSRPPPWGEKLFF
TRBJ1-1,TRBV9,-,CASSVAGTDEAFF
TRBJ1-1,TRBV19,once,CASKVVPNTEAFF
-,TRBV7-9,-,CASSPSGFWSYEQYF
TRBJ2-1,TRBV6-4,-,CASSDSGGSGNEQFF
TRBJ1-5,TRBV6-5,once,CASSDRGDQPQHF
TRBJ1-2,TRBV18,-,CASSPRLDSSYGYTF
TRBJ1-2,TRBV7-2,-,CASSLGGQLLSNYGYTF
TRBJ1-3,TRBV5-1,-,CASSLGDTGNTIYF
TRBJ1-4,TRBV19,-,CASSSFNGGGRKLFF
TRBJ1-1,TRBV12-5,few,CASGLVGADTEAFF
TRBJ2-2,TRBV6-5,-,CATHGGPTGELFF
TRBJ1-2,TRBV19,-,CASSTRGGDGYTF
TRBJ1-2,TRBV7-9,-,CSSSLSVRDGANGYTF
TRBJ2-5,TRBV5-1,few,CASRGLQETQYF
TRBJ2-2,TRBV27,-,CASSVGGPGLANTGELFF
TRBJ2-7,TRBV7-2,-,CASSGGGSYEQYF
TRBJ2-7,TRBV7-9,-,CASGFSGEQYF
TRBJ1-6,TRBV2,-,CASRETGAPNSPLHF
TRBJ1-4,TRBV13,-,CASSRGTGREKLFF
TRBJ2-1,TRBV9,once,CASGQWGQYNEQFF
TRBJ2-5,TRBV7-9,-,CASSLGNLQETQYF
TRBJ2-1,TRBV5-1,-,CASSPGREMGEQFF
TRBJ2-5,TRBV7-8,-,CASSLIRDSEQETQYF
TRBJ2-7,TRBV7-2,-,CASSPGLAGASYEQYF
TRBJ2-7,TRBV9,-,CASSVSLRGGEQYF
TRBJ2-3,TRBV7-3,-,CASSLSGGITDTQYF